These T cell receptor beta chains were read from a single sample in a study of T-cell memory formation after mild COVID-19. A single record per CDR3 protein comes from TCRdb applying MiXCR to the 5' RACE reads. The data show about 58,000 distinct CDR3 sequences, with about a quarter seen just once and 40% to 45% held by the top ten. Specimen: PBMCs or a T cell subset sorted from them (not recorded which). The receptors stem from a man younger than 35 who had mild COVID-19 (a few samples of this study predate the infection). Cell type and time point are not known. The CDR3 runs from the conserved cysteine through the conserved F or W. D genes are given only for firm matches. Clone sizes are given selectively: once, few, many, or a class where the clone is expanded.

d_gene	abundance	v_gene	j_gene	CDR3aa	CDR3nt
TRBD2	-	TRBV6-5	TRBJ2-1	CASSYSGLAGAAVDEQFF	TGTGCCAGCAGTTACTCAGGGTTAGCGGGGGCGGCGGTGGATGAGCAGTTCTTC
-	-	TRBV6-5	TRBJ1-6	CASRPIELNNSPLHF	TGTGCCAGCAGACCCATCGAGCTAAATAATTCACCCCTCCACTTT
-	-	TRBV20-1	TRBJ2-4	CSARVLRTAKNIQYF	TGCAGTGCTAGAGTATTACGGACGGCAAAAAACATTCAGTACTTC
-	-	TRBV9	TRBJ2-1	CASSRAVGPNKVHEQFF	TGTGCCAGCAGCCGAGCCGTGGGGCCAAACAAGGTCCATGAGCAGTTCTTC
TRBD1	-	TRBV4-1	TRBJ1-4	CASSQGQGDANEKLFF	TGCGCCAGCAGCCAAGGACAGGGAGATGCTAATGAAAAACTGTTTTTT
-	-	TRBV28	TRBJ2-6	CASSLFSGANVLTF	TGTGCCAGCAGTCTGTTTTCTGGGGCCAACGTCCTGACTTTC
TRBD1	-	TRBV4-3	TRBJ2-5	CASSQDYRGQETQYF	TGCGCCAGCAGCCAAGACTACAGGGGACAAGAGACCCAGTACTTC
-	many	TRBV12-3/TRBV12-4	TRBJ1-4	CASSSLHRKREKLFF	TGTGCCAGCAGTTCCCTTCACAGAAAGAGGGAAAAACTGTTTTTT
TRBD2	few	TRBV9	TRBJ2-3	CASTLAGTTDTQYF	TGTGCCAGCACCCTAGCGGGGACCACAGATACGCAGTATTTT
-	-	TRBV12-3/TRBV12-4	TRBJ2-3	CASSRTESTDTQYF	TGTGCCAGCAGTAGAACAGAAAGCACAGATACGCAGTATTTT
-	few	TRBV13	TRBJ2-5	CASSRGFGGTQYF	TGTGCCAGCAGCCGGGGGTTTGGGGGGACCCAGTACTTC
-	-	TRBV12-3/TRBV12-4	TRBJ1-1	CASSHLNTEAFF	TGTGCCAGCAGTCACTTGAACACTGAAGCTTTCTTT
TRBD2	-	TRBV14	TRBJ2-3	CASSAGLTVTDTQYF	TGTGCCAGCAGCGCGGGACTAACCGTCACAGATACGCAGTATTTT
-	few	TRBV4-1	TRBJ2-2	CASSHGSGDGELFF	TGCGCCAGCAGCCATGGAAGCGGTGACGGGGAGCTGTTTTTT
-	-	TRBV3-1	TRBJ2-2	CASSQSYDSNTGELFF	TGTGCCAGCAGCCAATCCTACGACAGTAACACCGGGGAGCTGTTTTTT
TRBD1	-	TRBV4-1	TRBJ2-7	CASSNSPGQSYEQYF	TGCGCCAGCAGCAACAGTCCGGGACAGTCCTACGAGCAGTACTTC
TRBD2	-	TRBV20-1	TRBJ2-2	CSAHLADTGELFF	TGCAGTGCTCACCTAGCGGATACCGGGGAGCTGTTTTTT
TRBD1	-	TRBV5-1	TRBJ2-1	CASSLALRQGANEQFF	TGCGCCAGCAGCTTGGCCTTAAGACAGGGGGCTAATGAGCAGTTCTTC
-	-	TRBV5-5	TRBJ2-1	CASSLVTDLNEQFF	TGTGCCAGCAGCTTGGTGACAGACCTCAATGAGCAGTTCTTC
-	-	TRBV27	TRBJ2-2	CASSTGEGGELFF	TGTGCCAGCAGTACAGGGGAGGGCGGGGAGCTGTTTTTT
TRBD1	-	TRBV5-1	TRBJ2-7	CASSYRQGPYEQYF	TGCGCCAGCAGCTACCGACAGGGTCCCTACGAGCAGTACTTC
-	few	TRBV4-1	TRBJ2-7	CASSQGPGDGHEQYF	TGCGCCAGCAGCCAAGGACCCGGGGATGGGCACGAGCAGTACTTC
-	-	TRBV7-9	TRBJ2-7	CASSLLGQGPDFSYEQYF	TGTGCCAGCAGCCTACTAGGGCAGGGGCCCGATTTCTCCTACGAGCAGTACTTC
-	few	TRBV20-1	TRBJ1-3	CSASGTTGYWNTIYF	TGCAGTGCTAGCGGGACAACTGGATACTGGAACACCATATATTTT
TRBD1	few	TRBV4-3	TRBJ2-7	CASSQDETGHYEQYF	TGCGCCAGCAGCCAAGATGAGACAGGGCACTACGAGCAGTACTTC
-	-	TRBV4-1	TRBJ1-2	CASRGGPYGYTF	TGCGCCTCAAGGGGGGGTCCCTATGGCTACACCTTC
-	-	TRBV4-1	TRBJ1-6	CASSRLRQGLNSPLHF	TGCGCCAGCAGCCGCCTACGTCAAGGGCTTAATTCACCCCTCCACTTT
-	-	TRBV11-2	TRBJ2-7	CASSAGPSYEQYF	TGTGCCAGCTCAGCAGGGCCGTCCTACGAGCAGTACTTC
-	-	TRBV7-9	TRBJ2-7	CASSLTGYYEQYF	TGTGCCAGCAGCTTAACAGGGTACTACGAGCAGTACTTC
-	-	TRBV7-2	TRBJ2-2	CASSFRVIGPSGELFF	TGTGCCAGCAGCTTCCGGGTAATAGGGCCGTCCGGGGAGCTGTTTTTT
-	few	TRBV20-1	TRBJ2-5	CSAGDGLSTGPQETQYF	TGCAGTGCTGGAGACGGACTCTCCACTGGACCCCAAGAGACCCAGTACTTC
TRBD1	-	TRBV7-9	TRBJ2-2	CASSLNIGGTGFTGELFF	TGTGCCAGCAGCTTAAATATTGGAGGGACAGGGTTCACCGGGGAGCTGTTTTTT
TRBD1	few	TRBV20-1	TRBJ2-7	CSARDPGQLHEQYF	TGCAGTGCTAGAGATCCGGGACAGCTCCACGAGCAGTACTTC
TRBD2	many	TRBV4-2	TRBJ2-5	CASSQDLTGGQETQYF	TGTGCCAGCAGCCAAGATCTGACGGGGGGGCAAGAGACCCAGTACTTC
-	-	TRBV29-1	TRBJ1-2	CSVEDALAGGGYTF	TGCAGCGTTGAAGACGCCCTCGCGGGGGGTGGCTACACCTTC
-	few	TRBV6-6	TRBJ2-5	CASLGEPETQYF	TGTGCCAGCTTGGGGGAACCGGAGACCCAGTACTTC
TRBD2	-	TRBV20-1	TRBJ2-3	CSARDPRTSGGPIITDTQYF	TGCAGTGCTAGAGATCCCCGGACTAGCGGGGGTCCGATTATCACAGATACGCAGTATTTT
-	-	TRBV4-3	TRBJ2-7	CASSQDWSSIFEQYF	TGCGCCAGCAGCCAAGATTGGTCTAGTATATTCGAGCAGTACTTC
-	-	TRBV11-2	TRBJ2-1	CASSLNLPGLYNEQFF	TGTGCCAGCAGCTTGAACCTACCGGGACTCTACAATGAGCAGTTCTTC
-	once	TRBV6-2/TRBV6-3	TRBJ2-2	CATESGELFF	TGTGCAACGGAGTCCGGGGAGCTGTTTTTT
TRBD1	-	TRBV5-1	TRBJ2-1	CASNDRGPSNEQFF	TGCGCCAGCAACGACAGGGGGCCGAGCAATGAGCAGTTCTTC
TRBD1	-	TRBV27	TRBJ2-7	CASSLGQGSEQYF	TGTGCCAGCAGTTTGGGACAGGGTAGCGAGCAGTACTTC
-	-	TRBV5-1	TRBJ1-1	CASSLGRGARNTEAFF	TGCGCCAGCAGCTTAGGCCGGGGTGCTAGGAACACTGAAGCTTTCTTT
TRBD1	few	TRBV12-3/TRBV12-4	TRBJ2-2	CASSQERGGLTGELFF	TGTGCCAGCAGTCAGGAGAGAGGGGGCCTCACCGGGGAGCTGTTTTTT
TRBD2	-	TRBV18	TRBJ2-3	CASSSPAGGADTQYF	TGTGCCAGCTCCTCGCCAGCGGGAGGGGCAGATACGCAGTATTTT
-	-	TRBV6-6	TRBJ1-6	CASSYPNREQENSPLHF	TGTGCCAGCAGTTACCCAAACAGGGAGCAAGAAAATTCACCCCTCCACTTT
-	few	TRBV6-2/TRBV6-3	TRBJ2-3	CASSFDITTDTQYF	TGTGCCAGCAGTTTTGACATTACCACAGATACGCAGTATTTT
-	-	TRBV4-1	TRBJ2-7	CASSQEAGGYEQYF	TGCGCCAGCAGCCAAGAAGCTGGGGGCTACGAGCAGTACTTC
-	-	TRBV4-3	TRBJ2-5	CASSQEGVTAQETQYF	TGCGCCAGCAGCCAAGAGGGTGTGACAGCCCAAGAGACCCAGTACTTC